This T cell receptor (beta chain) was sequenced during a study of T cell responses to AZD1222 COVID-19 vaccine. About the research overall: Combined were second doses at about 4 or about 12 weeks.

A remark on this clone: Its target is not known.

Using immunoSEQ multiplex PCR, the repertoire was profiled, and TCRdb retains in-frame clones only, with some absent. The sample lists approximately 100,000 clones; about nine tenths were seen once. Study-wide points: The study identified only 6 or 7 AZD1222 recipients as seropositive at baseline. Donors, mostly white British, included more females; clonal diversity was possibly underestimated.

The CDR3 spans 13 residues. V lost 5 bases and J 2 bases, leaving 9 bases between the germline ends. Germline values: CDR1 MNHEY, CDR2 SVGAGI. Material: peripheral blood, obtained on day 0 of AZD1222 vaccination. The source is an adult in good health. V usage is TRBV6-5 and J usage is TRBJ2-5; D possibly corresponds to TRBD1 (6 bases). Here the CDR3 DNA reads TGTGCCAGCAGTCAGCAGGGGCAAGAGACCCAGTACTTC. This encodes CASSQQGQETQYF.